This T cell receptor (beta chain) was obtained from a study of Ad26.COV2.S vaccination and SARS-CoV-2 variants. Points from the study as a whole: Non-spike TCR breadth was similar in vaccine and placebo recipients.

Here immunoSEQ multiplex PCR was the method, and the copy in TCRdb shows in-frame clones only, minus some. The sample contains roughly 150,000 clones, roughly 89% of which appear only once. A word on this clone: Its antigen is as yet unknown.

V lost 2 bases, J lost 6 bases, and 15 bases stayed unmatched. The CDR3 has 18 amino acids. Germline V lookup: CDR1 MDHEN, CDR2 SYDVKM. The chain combines TRBV28 with TRBJ1-5; 8 bases line up with TRBD1. Source: peripheral blood, taken after recovery from COVID-19. This TCR came from a human donor who had recovered from COVID-19. The CDR3 region has the DNA TGTGCCAGCAGTTTAAGAAATTATCGGACAGGGCCTGGTCAGCCCCAGCATTTT. Protein: CASSLRNYRTGPGQPQHF.